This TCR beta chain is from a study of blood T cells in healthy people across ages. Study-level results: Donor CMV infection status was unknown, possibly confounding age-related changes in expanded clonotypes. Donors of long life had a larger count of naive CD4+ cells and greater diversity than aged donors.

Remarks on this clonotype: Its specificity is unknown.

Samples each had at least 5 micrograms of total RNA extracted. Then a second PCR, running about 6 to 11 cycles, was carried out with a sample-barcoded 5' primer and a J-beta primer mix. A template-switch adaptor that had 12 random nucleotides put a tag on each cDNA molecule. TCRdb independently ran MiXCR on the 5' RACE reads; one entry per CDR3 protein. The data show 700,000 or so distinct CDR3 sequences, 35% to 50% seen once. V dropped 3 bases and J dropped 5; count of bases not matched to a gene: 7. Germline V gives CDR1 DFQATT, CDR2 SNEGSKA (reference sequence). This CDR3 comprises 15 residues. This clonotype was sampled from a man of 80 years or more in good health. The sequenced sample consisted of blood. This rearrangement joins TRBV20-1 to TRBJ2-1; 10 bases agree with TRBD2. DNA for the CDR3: TGCAGTGCTAGGCGTACTAGCGGGGTAAACAATGAGCAGTTCTTC. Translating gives CSARRTSGVNNEQFF.